This record concerns one TCR beta chain sequence. Its cognate antigen is unknown. The PCR used 60 Vbeta and 13 Jbeta primers. Sequencing was performed with immunoSEQ multiplex PCR; in TCRdb, only in-frame clones are kept and a portion is missing. The sample has 150,000 or so clones, more than 60% seen once; the top ten hold 10%. CDR1 and CDR2 from the germline V gene are SGHTA and FQGNSA. V lost 6 bases and J lost 0, with 5 bases in between. The CDR3 has 13 residues. This record belongs to a study of cytomegalovirus exposure and HLA in healthy donors. Study background: Early released data comprised 80 million to 100 million unique TCRs from HLA-typed donors.

Study-level findings and limits: Being productive about 90% or about 30% of the time was typical of most TCR beta V segments in an earlier analysis. The authors later found most CMV-associated TCR beta chains appeared HLA-restricted. In a later analysis, roughly 17,000 TCR beta sequences were associated with HLA alleles at 0.05 false discovery rate.

The sample consisted of PBMCs. The clonotype was recovered from a man younger than 45 in good health and CMV-seropositive. The V call is TRBV7-2, the J call TRBJ2-2; D remains ambiguous. The CDR3 region has the DNA TGTGCCAGCAGTCCTACGAACACCGGGGAGCTGTTTTTT. The encoded protein is CASSPTNTGELFF.